One and the same sample provided the 10 T cell receptor beta chains below, sequenced in a study of human T cells and chemical hapten exposure (dated by TCRdb to about 2021). Libraries were built with RACE. Sequenced on a NextSeq 500. TCRdb took the public reads, trimmed them with fastp at Q25, ran MiXCR for clone calling and kept in-frame beta chains. CDR3 protein duplicates are merged, each entry listing the most common genes and DNA. The sample has 300,000 to 450,000 distinct CDR3 sequences on record, 5.5% of them singletons. Over 7% of the sample is held by the ten biggest clonotypes. Taken with the paper, the label for time point translates to: pre-sensitization, week 0. The treatment or condition label here, explained by the study, means: therapeutic diphenylcyclopropenone sensitization with weekly scalp DPC. The material sequenced was whole blood, taken in connection with sensitization to the hapten diphenylcyclopropenone (DPC). Source of these receptors: a woman aged 18 to 35 with alopecia areata. Some clones in this sample may be carry-over from other donors' samples.

This clonotype was detected ten times or more. The chain has TRBV6-5 and TRBJ1-6, with a tentative D call TRBD1 (5 bases). V lost 5 bases to trimming and J lost 8 bases, with 13 bases between them. Germline V gene sequence: CDR1 MNHEY, CDR2 SVGAGI. This CDR3 is 14 amino acids long. The CDR3 region has the DNA TGTGCCAGCAGTCGGGGGGTCAGAGATTCACCCCTCCACTTT. This gives the protein CASSRGVRDSPLHF.

The chain uses TRBV6-2 or TRBV6-3 and TRBJ1-1; D call uncertain. Germline V gives CDR1 MNHEY, CDR2 SVGEGT. The CDR3 has 16 amino acids. Deletions cut 4 bases from V and 3 bases from J, with 18 bases between. DNA of the CDR3: TGTGCCAGCAGTTTGGGGTTGCGGGAGACGTACACTGAAGCTTTCTTT. It yields the protein CASSLGLRETYTEAFF.

V gene TRBV5-5 combines with J gene TRBJ2-3; no reliable D call. The CDR3 covers 14 residues. Trimming removed 0 bases from V and 1 base from J, with 6 bases in between. The germline V gene encodes CDR1 SGHKS and CDR2 YYEKEE (reference sequence). In DNA form, the CDR3 reads TGTGCCAGCAGCTTGGATACTGGCACAGATACGCAGTATTTT. Residues: CASSLDTGTDTQYF.

This clonotype was detected many times. This chain uses TRBV12-3 or TRBV12-4 with TRBJ1-1; D is ambiguous. Trimming took off 4 bases at V and 6 bases at J, with 15 bases between the two ends. This CDR3 has 14 residues. CDR3 nucleotide sequence: TGTGCCAGCAGTTCCCGGACGGGAAGACCTGAAGCTTTCTTT. As protein: CASSSRTGRPEAFF.

There are many counts of this clonotype. The chain employs TRBV7-2 and TRBJ1-5; D gene ambiguous. This CDR3 has 14 amino acids. V lost 5 bases and J lost 5, with 13 bases in between. Germline V gene lookup returns CDR1 SGHTA and CDR2 FQGNSA. The DNA of the CDR3 is TGTGCCAGCAGCACAGACACACACGATCAGCCCCAGCATTTT. Residues: CASSTDTHDQPQHF.

The chain recombines TRBV4-2 with TRBJ2-7; 8 bases align to TRBD1. This CDR3 has 16 amino acids. The junction had 9 bases not matched to a gene; V was cut back by 4 bases and J by 1 base. Germline-derived CDR1 and CDR2 are LGHNA and YNFKEQ. The CDR3 protein is CASSRAGGQESYEQYF. CDR3 nucleotides: TGTGCCAGCAGCCGGGCCGGGGGACAGGAATCCTACGAGCAGTACTTC.

At least ten counts were recorded for this clonotype. The chain combines TRBV6-2 or TRBV6-3 with TRBJ2-4, with 11 bases matching TRBD2. Losses at the gene ends were 7 bases for V and 2 bases for J; bases not matched to a gene: 10. The CDR3 consists of 17 residues. CDR1 and CDR2 (germline): MNHEY, SVGEGT. The CDR3 is CASNNGGTSGTKNIQYF. The CDR3 DNA reads as TGTGCCAGCAACAACGGGGGGACTAGCGGAACCAAAAACATTCAGTACTTC.

The chain employs TRBV6-4 and TRBJ1-1; D is ambiguous. CDR3 length equals 16 residues. Germline V CDR1 and CDR2: MRHNA, SNTAGT. With 0 bases removed from V and 4 bases from J, the gap between germline ends came to 15 bases. CDR3: CASSDSTALPATEAFF. The DNA for the CDR3 is TGTGCCAGCAGTGACTCAACAGCCTTGCCGGCCACTGAAGCTTTCTTT.

This clonotype appeared many times. V and J are TRBV11-3 and TRBJ2-1; D is unclear. The CDR3 length is 15 residues. V lost 4 bases and J 0 bases, leaving 10 bases between the germline ends. Germline CDR1 and CDR2: SGHNT and YENEEA. CDR3 in DNA: TGTGCCAGCAGCTCCGACTGGATCTCCTACAATGAGCAGTTCTTC. Protein: CASSSDWISYNEQFF.

V and J are TRBV27 and TRBJ1-5, with D tentatively TRBD1 (6 bases). This CDR3 has 13 amino acids. In germline, CDR1 is MNHEY, CDR2 SMNVEV (reference sequence). V was trimmed by 9 bases and J by 4 bases, leaving 13 bases between them. CDR3 DNA sequence: TGTGCCAGTAAGACAGGAATTAATCAGCCCCAGCATTTT. This gives the protein CASKTGINQPQHF.